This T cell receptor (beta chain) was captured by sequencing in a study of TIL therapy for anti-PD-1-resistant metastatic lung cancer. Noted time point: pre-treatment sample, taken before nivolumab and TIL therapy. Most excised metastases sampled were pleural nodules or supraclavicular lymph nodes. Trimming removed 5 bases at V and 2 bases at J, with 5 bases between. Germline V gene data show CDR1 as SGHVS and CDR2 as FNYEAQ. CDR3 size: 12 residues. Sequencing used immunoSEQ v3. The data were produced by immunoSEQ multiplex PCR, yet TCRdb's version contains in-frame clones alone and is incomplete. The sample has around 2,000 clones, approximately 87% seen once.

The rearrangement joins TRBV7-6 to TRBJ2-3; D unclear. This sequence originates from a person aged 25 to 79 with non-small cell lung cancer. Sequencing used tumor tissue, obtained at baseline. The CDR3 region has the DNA TGTGCCAGCAGCCTCGCCACAGATACGCAGTATTTT. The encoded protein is CASSLATDTQYF. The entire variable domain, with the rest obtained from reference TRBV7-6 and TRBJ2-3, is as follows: GAGVSQSPRYKVTKRGQDVALRCDPISGHVSLYWYRQALGQGPEFLTYFNYEAQQDKSGLPNDRFSAERPEGSISTLTIQRTEQRDSAMYRCASSLATDTQYFGPGTRLTVL.